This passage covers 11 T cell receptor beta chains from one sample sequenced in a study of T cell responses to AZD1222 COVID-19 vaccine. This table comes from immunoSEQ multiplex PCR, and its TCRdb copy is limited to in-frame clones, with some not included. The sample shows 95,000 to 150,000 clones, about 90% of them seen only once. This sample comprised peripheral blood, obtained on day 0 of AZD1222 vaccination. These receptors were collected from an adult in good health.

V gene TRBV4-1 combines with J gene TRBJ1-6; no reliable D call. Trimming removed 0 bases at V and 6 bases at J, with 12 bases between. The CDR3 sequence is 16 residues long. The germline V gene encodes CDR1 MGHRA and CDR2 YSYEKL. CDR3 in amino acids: CASSQELGNFNSPLHF. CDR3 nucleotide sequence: TGCGCCAGCAGCCAAGAGCTGGGGAACTTTAATTCACCCCTCCACTTT.

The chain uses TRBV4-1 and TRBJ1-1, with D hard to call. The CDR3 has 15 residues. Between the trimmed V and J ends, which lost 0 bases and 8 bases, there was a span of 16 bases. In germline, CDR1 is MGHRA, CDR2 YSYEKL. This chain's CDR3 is CASSQEHMGFWEAFF. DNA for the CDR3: TGCGCCAGCAGCCAAGAACATATGGGGTTCTGGGAAGCTTTCTTT.

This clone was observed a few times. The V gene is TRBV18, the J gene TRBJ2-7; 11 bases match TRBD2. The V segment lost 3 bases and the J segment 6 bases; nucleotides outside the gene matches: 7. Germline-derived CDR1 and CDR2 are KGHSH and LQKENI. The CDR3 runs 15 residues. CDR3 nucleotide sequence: TGTGCCAGCTCACCCGAACCGCTAGCGGGAGGCGAGCAGTACTTC. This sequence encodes CASSPEPLAGGEQYF.

CDR3 protein: CASSLGLGNNEQFF. DNA of the CDR3: TGTGCCAGCAGCTTAGGATTGGGGAACAATGAGCAGTTCTTC. The chain combines TRBV11-3 with TRBJ2-1; unclear D gene. V gave up 1 base and J gave up 5 bases, with 9 bases separating them. Germline-derived CDR1 and CDR2 are SGHNT and YENEEA. The CDR3 totals 14 residues.

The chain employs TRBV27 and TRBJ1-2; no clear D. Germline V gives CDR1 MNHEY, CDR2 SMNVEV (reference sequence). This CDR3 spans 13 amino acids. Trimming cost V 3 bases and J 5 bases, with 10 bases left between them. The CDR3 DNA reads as TGTGCCAGCAGTTTTGGCGCTACTTATGGCTACACCTTC. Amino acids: CASSFGATYGYTF.

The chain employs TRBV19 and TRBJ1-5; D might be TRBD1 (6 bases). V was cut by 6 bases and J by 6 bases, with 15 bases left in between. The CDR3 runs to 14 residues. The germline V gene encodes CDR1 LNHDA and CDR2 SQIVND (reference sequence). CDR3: CASSTLTGGQPQHF. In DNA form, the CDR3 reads TGTGCCAGTAGCACCCTGACAGGCGGTCAGCCCCAGCATTTT.

DNA of the CDR3: TGTGCCAGCAGTCGGGGACTAGCCTACGAGCAGTACTTC. Encoded protein: CASSRGLAYEQYF. This chain uses TRBV12-3 or TRBV12-4 with TRBJ2-7, with 8 bases aligning to TRBD2. Unmatched junction bases numbered 2, after V lost 5 bases and J lost 2 bases. The CDR3 covers 13 residues.

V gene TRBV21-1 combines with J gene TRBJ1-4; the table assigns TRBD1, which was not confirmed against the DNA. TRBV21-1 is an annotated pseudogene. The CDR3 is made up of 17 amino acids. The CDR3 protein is CASSRKGADSTNEKLFF. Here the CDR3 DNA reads TGTGCCAGCAGCAGAAAAGGGGCGGATTCAACTAATGAAAAACTGTTTTTT.

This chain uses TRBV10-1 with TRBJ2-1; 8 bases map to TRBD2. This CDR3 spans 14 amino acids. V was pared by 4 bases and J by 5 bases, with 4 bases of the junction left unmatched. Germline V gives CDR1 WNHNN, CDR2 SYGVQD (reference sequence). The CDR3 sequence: CASSGGSGNNEQFF. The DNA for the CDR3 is TGCGCCAGCAGTGGTGGTAGCGGGAACAATGAGCAGTTCTTC.

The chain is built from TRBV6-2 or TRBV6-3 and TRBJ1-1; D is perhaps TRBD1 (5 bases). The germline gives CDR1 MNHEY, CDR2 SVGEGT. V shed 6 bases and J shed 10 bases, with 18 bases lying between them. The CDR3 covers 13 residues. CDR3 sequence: CASSHPRGESAFF. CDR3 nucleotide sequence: TGTGCCAGCAGCCACCCACGGGGCGAATCAGCTTTCTTT.

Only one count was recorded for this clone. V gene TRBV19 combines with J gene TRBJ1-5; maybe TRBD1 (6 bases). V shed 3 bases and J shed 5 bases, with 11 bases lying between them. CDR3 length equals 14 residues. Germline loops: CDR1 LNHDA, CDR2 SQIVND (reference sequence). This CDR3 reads CASSIRGTDQPQHF. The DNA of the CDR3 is TGTGCCAGTAGTATCAGGGGAACCGATCAGCCCCAGCATTTT.